The 9 T cell receptor beta chains below come from one sample, sequenced in a study of T cell responses to AZD1222 COVID-19 vaccine. The protocol was immunoSEQ multiplex PCR, while the TCRdb copy is restricted to in-frame clones and leaves out a portion. The sample records approximately 160,000 clones, 85% to 95% being singletons. Sequenced here: peripheral blood, sampled on day 0 of AZD1222 vaccination. The receptors were sampled from an adult in good health.

This chain connects TRBV4-1 to TRBJ2-5; D gene unclear. Germline-derived CDR1 and CDR2 are MGHRA and YSYEKL. V was trimmed by 4 bases and J by 2 bases, leaving 11 bases between them. This CDR3 is built from 14 residues. CDR3 sequence: CASSPQEAQETQYF. The CDR3 DNA follows: TGCGCCAGCAGCCCCCAAGAGGCTCAAGAGACCCAGTACTTC.

This clone was detected once. This chain connects TRBV10-3 to TRBJ1-1, with D maybe TRBD1 (5 bases). Germline CDR1 reads ENHRY; CDR2 reads SYGVKD. The CDR3 is 13 residues long. Trimming removed 11 bases at V and 0 bases at J, with 13 bases between. In nucleotides, the CDR3 is TGTGCCCTAAGGGGTGCCATGAACACTGAAGCTTTCTTT. Its protein is CALRGAMNTEAFF.

The chain combines TRBV7-2 with TRBJ2-3, with TRBD2 matching over 7 bases. The CDR3 extends over 15 amino acids. The trim removed 5 bases at V and 2 bases at J, leaving 7 bases unmatched. Germline CDR1 reads SGHTA; CDR2 reads FQGNSA. The CDR3 DNA follows: TGTGCCAGCAGCCTACGCGGGGGACTCACAGATACGCAGTATTTT. Its translation is CASSLRGGLTDTQYF.

This clone was seen just once. The chain couples TRBV3-1 (or the pseudogene TRBV3-2) to TRBJ2-5; D is unresolved. V shed 7 bases and J shed 0 bases, with 12 bases lying between them. CDR1 and CDR2 from the germline V gene are LGHDT and YNNKEL (reference sequence). The CDR3 length is 14 residues. CDR3: CASTLPSHQETQYF. The CDR3 DNA reads TGTGCCAGCACCTTGCCGAGCCACCAAGAGACCCAGTACTTC.

This chain uses TRBV5-1 with TRBJ1-6; D unclear. Trimming left V 1 base short and J 9 bases short, with 8 bases between. Germline values: CDR1 SGHRS, CDR2 YFSETQ. This CDR3 contains 13 residues. The CDR3 sequence: CASSLHEGSPLHF. For the CDR3, the DNA is TGCGCCAGCAGCTTGCATGAAGGTTCACCCCTCCACTTT.

This clone was counted once. The chain combines TRBV19 with TRBJ1-5, with a weak D call TRBD1 (5 bases). Trimming left V 4 bases short and J 0 bases short, with 19 bases between. The CDR3 loop spans 18 amino acids. Germline lookup yields CDR1 LNHDA and CDR2 SQIVND (reference sequence). CDR3 nucleotide sequence: TGTGCCAGTAGTAGCCCCATTTGGGGGGTCTATAGCAATCAGCCCCAGCATTTT. Translating gives CASSSPIWGVYSNQPQHF.

V is TRBV7-2 and J is TRBJ1-1; D gene uncertain. CDR1 is SGHTA and CDR2 is FQGNSA in the germline V gene. Trimming shortened V by 1 base and J by 8 bases, and 8 bases separated the two germline ends. The CDR3 is made up of 12 amino acids. The CDR3 DNA sequence: TGTGCCAGCAGCTTAGAGCCCCCCGAAGCTTTCTTT. Translation: CASSLEPPEAFF. The variable domain in full, with the rest retrieved from reference TRBV7-2 and TRBJ1-1, is GAGVSQSPSNKVTEKGKDVELRCDPISGHTALYWYRQSLGQGLEFLIYFQGNSAPDKSGLPSDRFSAERTGGSVSTLTIQRTQQEDSAVYLCASSLEPPEAFFGQGTRLTVV.

CDR3 protein: CASPPASGTGELFF. In nucleotides, the CDR3 is TGTGCCAGCCCTCCAGCAAGTGGAACCGGGGAGCTGTTTTTT. The J gene is TRBJ2-2, the V gene TRBV18, with unresolved D. CDR3 size: 14 residues. Trimming stripped 8 bases from V and 5 bases from J, with 15 bases between. Germline V gene lookup returns CDR1 KGHSH and CDR2 LQKENI.

This chain connects TRBV4-1 to TRBJ1-1; TRBD1 is a possible D gene (5 bases). Germline CDR1 MGHRA, CDR2 YSYEKL. Deletions cut 1 base from V and 2 bases from J, with 11 bases between. This CDR3 spans 15 amino acids. The CDR3 region has the DNA TGCGCCAGCAGCCAAGCGGCCGGGACCAACACTGAAGCTTTCTTT. Its protein product is CASSQAAGTNTEAFF.